Presented here are 20 T cell receptor beta chains from one specimen sequenced in a study of blood T cell repertoires in COVID-19. Only in-frame clones appear in the TCRdb table, and some are missing; sequencing was by immunoSEQ multiplex PCR. Found here are a few hundred thousand clones, about 91% of them singletons; the top ten hold approximately 2.6%. Material for sequencing was peripheral blood. Source of these receptors: a person aged 18-35 years with COVID-19, enrolled during active disease.

This rearrangement joins TRBV5-1 to TRBJ2-3; D gene uncertain. The CDR3 totals 14 residues. V gave up 3 bases and J gave up 2 bases, with 10 bases separating them. Germline values: CDR1 SGHRS, CDR2 YFSETQ. The CDR3 DNA is TGCGCCAGCAGCTCCCTTATAAACACAGATACGCAGTATTTT. It is translated as CASSSLINTDTQYF.

This clone was recorded only once. The chain links TRBV20-1 to TRBJ1-1, with 7 bases lining up with TRBD1. Germline V gives CDR1 DFQATT, CDR2 SNEGSKA (reference sequence). There are 11 residues in the CDR3. Losses at the gene ends were 3 bases for V and 11 bases for J; bases not matched to a gene: 6. DNA of the CDR3: TGCAGTGCTAGGGGGGACAGCCTCGCTTTCTTT. As protein: CSARGDSLAFF.

This chain joins TRBV19 and TRBJ1-2; D is unresolved. CDR3 size: 15 residues. The V and J ends lost 2 bases and 8 bases respectively, with 18 bases between them. CDR1 is LNHDA and CDR2 is SQIVND in the germline V gene (reference sequence). The DNA of the CDR3 is TGTGCCAGTAGTATAATACGGGCTCCGGGGAGCGGCTACACCTTC. Translation gives CASSIIRAPGSGYTF. Drawing the rest from reference TRBV19 and TRBJ1-2, the complete variable domain is DGGITQSPKYLFRKEGQNVTLSCEQNLNHDAMYWYRQDPGQGLRLIYYSQIVNDFQKGDIAEGYSVSREKKESFPLTVTSAQKNPTAFYLCASSIIRAPGSGYTFGSGTRLTVV.

V and J are TRBV29-1 and TRBJ1-5, with 10 bases aligning to TRBD1. V was pared by 4 bases and J by 5 bases, with 8 bases of the junction left unmatched. CDR1 is SQVTM, CDR2 ANQGSEA, per germline. CDR3 length: 15 residues. The CDR3, as DNA: TGCAGCGTTGCGGAGGGGACAGGGGTCGATCAGCCCCAGCATTTT. Protein sequence: CSVAEGTGVDQPQHF.

CDR3: CASSDQGGHNEQFF. CDR3 DNA: TGTGCCAGTAGTGATCAGGGAGGACACAATGAGCAGTTCTTC. The V and J genes are TRBV19 and TRBJ2-1; TRBD2 is a possible D gene (6 bases). CDR1 LNHDA and CDR2 SQIVND come from the germline V gene (reference sequence). Trimming pared 5 bases from V and 5 bases from J, leaving 13 bases between. CDR3 length equals 14 residues.

This chain joins TRBV5-1 and TRBJ1-3; 7 positions agree with TRBD1. The V gene's germline CDR1 is SGHRS and CDR2 YFSETQ. Trimming at V came to 0 bases and at J to 5 bases, leaving 2 bases not matched to a gene. The CDR3 contains 14 residues. CDR3: CASSLGQGRNTIYF. The CDR3 region has the DNA TGCGCCAGCAGCTTGGGACAGGGCCGAAACACCATATATTTT.

The V and J genes are TRBV6-1 and TRBJ1-5, with TRBD1 as a possible D gene (5 bases). Deletions cut 3 bases from V and 5 bases from J, with 14 bases between. Looked up from germline, CDR1 is MNHNS and CDR2 is SASEGT. The CDR3 has 15 amino acids. The DNA for the CDR3 is TGTGCCAGCAGTGAGGAGGGGAGCGGCTATCAGCCCCAGCATTTT. Its protein is CASSEEGSGYQPQHF.

The chain is built from TRBV10-3 and TRBJ2-7, with TRBD2 as a possible D gene (5 bases). The germline V gene has CDR1 ENHRY and CDR2 SYGVKD. This CDR3 has 15 residues. V was cut by 4 bases and J by 0 bases, with 13 bases left in between. The DNA for the CDR3 is TGTGCCATCAGTGCCGAGCGGTCAGTCTCCTACGAGCAGTACTTC. Protein sequence: CAISAERSVSYEQYF.

The V and J genes are TRBV7-3 and TRBJ1-2; the D gene is possibly TRBD1 (5 bases). The CDR3 runs to 15 residues. V dropped 3 bases and J dropped 3 bases, with 14 bases sitting between them. CDR1 and CDR2 (germline): SGHTA, FQGTGA. CDR3 sequence reads: CASSLMGGEDYGYTF. CDR3 DNA sequence: TGTGCCAGCAGCTTGATGGGGGGTGAAGACTATGGCTACACCTTC. The full variable domain, in which reference TRBV7-3 and TRBJ1-2 provide the parts outside the CDR3, is GAGVSQTPSNKVTEKGKYVELRCDPISGHTALYWYRQSLGQGPEFLIYFQGTGAADDSGLPNDRFFAVRPEGSVSTLKIQRTERGDSAVYLCASSLMGGEDYGYTFGSGTRLTVV.

This clone occurred once. The V and J genes are TRBV5-1 and TRBJ2-2, with TRBD2 matching 11 bases. The CDR3 covers 16 residues. J lost 5 bases, V lost 7 bases, and 10 bases had no gene match. Germline CDR1 SGHRS, CDR2 YFSETQ. The CDR3 region has the DNA TGCGCCAGCTCCCCGGCTAGCGGGAGGATAACCGGGGAGCTGTTTTTT. It specifies CASSPASGRITGELFF.

DNA of the CDR3: TGCGCCAGCAGCGAACAGGGCCGGGAGACCCAGTACTTC. It codes for CASSEQGRETQYF. The chain links TRBV5-1 to TRBJ2-5; D might be TRBD1 (6 bases). Between the trimmed V and J ends, which lost 4 bases and 5 bases, there was a span of 12 bases. Germline V gene data show CDR1 as SGHRS and CDR2 as YFSETQ. This CDR3 has 13 residues.

This rearrangement joins TRBV6-2 or TRBV6-3 to TRBJ2-2; unclear D gene. The CDR3 contains 15 residues. The germline CDR1 and CDR2 sequences are MNHEY and SVGEGT. V lost 2 bases and J 0 bases, leaving 7 bases between the germline ends. The CDR3 region is CASSYHRSNTGELFF. The CDR3 DNA reads as TGTGCCAGCAGTTACCACAGATCGAACACCGGGGAGCTGTTTTTT.

This clone was detected a few times. CDR3 sequence reads: CASRQLAGEGYEQYF. In DNA, the CDR3 is TGTGCCAGCAGGCAACTAGCGGGAGAGGGCTACGAGCAGTACTTC. The chain employs TRBV2 and TRBJ2-7; 11 bases are a match to TRBD2. J was trimmed by 3 bases and V by 6 bases; bases with no gene match: 7. CDR1 SNHLY and CDR2 FYNNEI come from the germline V gene. This CDR3 contains 15 residues.

The chain combines TRBV7-9 with TRBJ2-7; 8 nucleotides match TRBD2. The CDR3 runs 16 residues. CDR1 and CDR2 from the germline V gene are SEHNR and FQNEAQ (reference sequence). Trimming took 2 bases from V and 4 from J; bases not matched to a gene: 10. CDR3 region: CASSLSLGLASYEQYF. CDR3 bases: TGTGCCAGCAGCTTATCCCTCGGACTAGCTTCGTACGAGCAGTACTTC.

This chain connects TRBV4-2 to TRBJ1-4; D remains unclear. The CDR3 is made up of 15 amino acids. V dropped 1 base and J dropped 7 bases, with 13 bases sitting between them. CDR1 and CDR2 (germline): LGHNA, YNFKEQ. The DNA of the CDR3 is TGTGCCAGCAGCCAAGCGAGGGAACGGGGTGAAAAACTGTTTTTT. Translation gives CASSQARERGEKLFF.

This clone has more than one count but fewer than ten. V gene TRBV4-3 combines with J gene TRBJ1-1, with no clear D. Germline assignment: CDR1 LGHNA and CDR2 YSLEER. The CDR3 has 14 residues. The V end was cut by 6 bases, the J end by 5 bases, with 16 bases between. CDR3 DNA: TGCGCCAGCAGACCCGACAATGGATGGACTGAAGCTTTCTTT. It yields the protein CASRPDNGWTEAFF.

The chain recombines TRBV4-2 with TRBJ1-1; D perhaps matches TRBD1 (6 bases). The CDR3 is made up of 16 amino acids. In germline, CDR1 is LGHNA, CDR2 YNFKEQ. V gave up 1 base and J gave up 1 base, with 13 bases separating them. Here the CDR3 DNA reads TGTGCCAGCAGCCAAGTCCAGGGGTTGTGGAACACTGAAGCTTTCTTT. It is translated as CASSQVQGLWNTEAFF.

The chain carries TRBV5-1 and TRBJ2-1, with 10 bases fitting TRBD1. This CDR3 spans 14 amino acids. Germline trimming cut 4 bases from V and 8 bases from J; bases unmatched to any gene: 6. Germline V lookup: CDR1 SGHRS, CDR2 YFSETQ. This CDR3 reads CASSKGTGADEQFF. CDR3 coding DNA: TGCGCCAGCAGCAAGGGGACAGGGGCGGATGAGCAGTTCTTC.

This rearrangement joins TRBV3-1 (or the pseudogene TRBV3-2) to TRBJ1-5; D is unresolved. In germline, CDR1 is LGHDT, CDR2 YNNKEL (reference sequence). The V end lost 3 bases, the J end lost 0 bases, and 9 bases lay between the germline ends. CDR3 length: 15 amino acids. CDR3 region: CASSQTFNSNQPQHF. The CDR3 coding sequence is TGTGCCAGCAGCCAGACATTTAATAGCAATCAGCCCCAGCATTTT.

The V call is TRBV5-1, the J call TRBJ2-7; D is unresolved. Germline assignment: CDR1 SGHRS and CDR2 YFSETQ. V lost 4 bases, J lost 7 bases, and 9 bases lay in between. This CDR3 region has 11 residues. The CDR3 DNA reads TGCGCCAGCAGCGAGTCGCGAGAGCAGTACTTC. Its protein is CASSESREQYF.